Presented here are 8 T cell receptor beta chains from one specimen sequenced in a study of naive and memory T cell subsets. Two oligonucleotides, mixed equimolar, formed the beta constant-region primer covering TRBC1 and TRBC2. Nested alpha and beta constant-region primers with the SP2 primer drove four PCR rounds on ligated cDNA. TCRdb re-analysed the UMI-ligation and nested PCR reads in MiXCR, keeping a single row per CDR3 protein. Of around 140,000 distinct CDR3 sequences listed, 22% are singletons. Study results and limitations: Possibly reflecting memory cells re-expressing CD45RA, a few larger clonotypes occurred in naive repertoires, especially CD8.

No antigen has been assigned to these receptors. Sequencing used naive CD4+ T cells from blood. These receptors were taken from a human donor in good health.

The chain has TRBV7-2 and TRBJ2-5, with TRBD2 matching 15 bases. This CDR3 region has 16 residues. The germline gives CDR1 SGHTA, CDR2 FQGNSA. Trimming at V came to 5 bases and at J to 2 bases, leaving 3 bases not matched to a gene. CDR3 sequence: CASSQGLAGGQETQYF. The CDR3 DNA sequence: TGTGCCAGCAGCCAGGGACTAGCGGGAGGTCAAGAGACCCAGTACTTC.

This sequence joins TRBV20-1 and TRBJ2-6; no reliable D call. Germline V lookup: CDR1 DFQATT, CDR2 SNEGSKA (reference sequence). V lost 3 bases and J lost 0, with 9 bases in between. The CDR3 contains 15 residues. CDR3 DNA: TGCAGTGCTAGTCCGACTGGCTCTGGGGCCAACGTCCTGACTTTC. This gives the protein CSASPTGSGANVLTF.

This clonotype appeared a few times. The rearrangement uses TRBV7-1 and TRBJ2-1; D unresolved. TRBV7-1 is placed among ORFs of uncertain function. V was clipped by 3 bases and J by 7 bases, with 13 bases between them. The CDR3 totals 14 residues. CDR3 in DNA: TGTGCCAGCAGCTCCTCCCATATCTCGAATGAGCAGTTCTTC. This codes for CASSSSHISNEQFF.

The J gene is TRBJ1-2, the V gene TRBV5-1, with D uncertain. Germline V gene sequence: CDR1 SGHRS, CDR2 YFSETQ. Trimming stripped 0 bases from V and 4 bases from J, with 10 bases between. The CDR3 loop spans 14 amino acids. This CDR3 reads CASSLEGSSYGYTF. The DNA for the CDR3 is TGCGCCAGCAGCTTGGAGGGCAGCAGCTATGGCTACACCTTC.

The genes are TRBV6-2 or TRBV6-3 and TRBJ2-7, with 13 bases fitting TRBD2. Per the germline V gene, CDR1 is MNHEY and CDR2 is SVGEGT. This CDR3 is built from 13 residues. V lost 5 bases, J lost 6 bases, and 1 base stayed unmatched. This CDR3 reads CASSTSGRGEQYF. Written as DNA, the CDR3 is TGTGCCAGCAGTACTAGCGGGAGGGGCGAGCAGTACTTC.

This clonotype was detected a few times. This rearrangement joins TRBV4-3 to TRBJ2-1; no reliable D call. V was shortened by 2 bases and J by 7 bases, with 9 bases between the two germline ends. The CDR3 is 13 residues long. The V gene's germline CDR1 is LGHNA and CDR2 YSLEER. CDR3 loop: CASSQNLVNEQFF. In nucleotides, the CDR3 is TGCGCCAGCAGCCAAAATCTAGTGAATGAGCAGTTCTTC.

There are many counts of this clonotype. CDR3 protein: CATSGLPGTGSIYQETQYF. The CDR3 nucleotides read TGTGCCACCAGTGGCCTCCCCGGGACAGGGAGTATTTACCAAGAGACCCAGTACTTC. The genes are TRBV24-1 and TRBJ2-5, with TRBD1 matching 9 bases. Germline-derived CDR1 and CDR2 are KGHDR and SFDVKD. V gave up 5 bases and J gave up 0 bases; unmatched junction bases: 15. The CDR3 totals 19 residues.

This clonotype showed up just a few times. The chain carries TRBV29-1 and TRBJ1-1, with D maybe TRBD1 (5 bases). This CDR3 spans 13 amino acids. Per germline, CDR1 SQVTM and CDR2 ANQGSEA. V shed 6 bases and J shed 0 bases, with 11 bases lying between them. Here the CDR3 reads CSVRGRMNTEAFF. The CDR3 region has the DNA TGCAGCGTCCGGGGACGGATGAACACTGAAGCTTTCTTT.